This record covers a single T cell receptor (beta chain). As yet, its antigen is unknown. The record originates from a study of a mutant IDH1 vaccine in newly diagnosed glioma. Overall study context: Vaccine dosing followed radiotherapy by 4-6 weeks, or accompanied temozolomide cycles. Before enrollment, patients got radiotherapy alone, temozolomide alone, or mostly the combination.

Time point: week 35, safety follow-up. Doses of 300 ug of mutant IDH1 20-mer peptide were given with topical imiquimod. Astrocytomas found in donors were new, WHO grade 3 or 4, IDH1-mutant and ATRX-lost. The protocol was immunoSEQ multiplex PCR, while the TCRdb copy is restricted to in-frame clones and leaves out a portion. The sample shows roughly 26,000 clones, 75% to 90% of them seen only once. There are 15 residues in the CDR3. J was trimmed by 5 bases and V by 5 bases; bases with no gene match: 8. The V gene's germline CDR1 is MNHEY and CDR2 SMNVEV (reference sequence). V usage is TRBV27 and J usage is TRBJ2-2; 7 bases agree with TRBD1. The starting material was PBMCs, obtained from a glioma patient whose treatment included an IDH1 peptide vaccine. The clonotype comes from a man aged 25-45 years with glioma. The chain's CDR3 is CASSHRQGGTGELFF. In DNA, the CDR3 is TGTGCCAGCAGTCACCGACAGGGTGGTACCGGGGAGCTGTTTTTT.